This record concerns one TCR beta chain sequence. Its antigen is undetermined. At one end the junction does not follow the germline gene, possibly because of a read error. This sample stems from a study of T cells in Graves' hyperthyroidism and ophthalmopathy. Overall study findings and caveats: Model predictions of ophthalmopathy came a median approximately 6 months before onset. Appearing also in blood were most of the thyroid clonotypes expanded above 0.001.

CDR3 length: 15 amino acids. Based on clinical symptoms, serum thyroxine and TRAb, thyroid ultrasound and orbital computed tomography, diagnoses were reached. Template material for amplifying TCR beta CDR3 regions consisted of RNA transcripts. An initial round of RT-PCR targeting the TCR CDR3 relied on the HTBI primer set. TCRdb fed the multiplex PCR reads into MiXCR, producing one record per CDR3 protein. The sample contains a few hundred thousand distinct CDR3 sequences, more than 45% of which appear only once. The chain is built from TRBV12-3 or TRBV12-4 and TRBJ2-7; TRBD2 agrees at 8 bases. The sequencing input was peripheral blood or thyroid tissue (not recorded which). This clonotype was obtained from a woman aged 18 to 35 with Graves' hyperthyroidism. The CDR3: CASSGGSSSLYEQCF. For the CDR3, the DNA is TGTGCTAGCAGCGGGGGTTCGAGCTCCCTCTACGAGCAGTGCTTC.